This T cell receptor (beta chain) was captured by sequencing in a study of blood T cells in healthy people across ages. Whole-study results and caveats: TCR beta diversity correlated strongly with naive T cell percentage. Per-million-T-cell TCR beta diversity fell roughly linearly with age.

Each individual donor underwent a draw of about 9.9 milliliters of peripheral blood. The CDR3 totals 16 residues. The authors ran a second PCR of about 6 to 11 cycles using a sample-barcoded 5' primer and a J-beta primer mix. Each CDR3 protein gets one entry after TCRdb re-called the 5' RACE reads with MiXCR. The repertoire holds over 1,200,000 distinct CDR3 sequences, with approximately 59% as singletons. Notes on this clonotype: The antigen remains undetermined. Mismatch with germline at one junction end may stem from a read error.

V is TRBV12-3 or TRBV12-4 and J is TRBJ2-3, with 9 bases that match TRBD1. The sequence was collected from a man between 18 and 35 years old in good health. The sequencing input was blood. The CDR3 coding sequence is TGTGCCAGCAGGAAGACGGGACAGGGATACACAGATACGCAGAATTTT. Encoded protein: CASRKTGQGYTDTQNF.